A single sample is the source of the 12 T cell receptor beta chains below, sequenced in a study of blood T cell repertoires in COVID-19. The method was immunoSEQ multiplex PCR; TCRdb's version includes in-frame clones alone and lacks a portion of them. The sample comprises 220,000 or so clones, about 86% of which are singletons, and approximately 10% rests with the top ten. Sequenced material: peripheral blood. The receptors come from a woman aged 50 to 60 with COVID-19, enrolled during active disease.

The chain joins TRBV15 to TRBJ2-2; maybe TRBD2 (5 bases). The ends were cut back, 6 bases at V and 1 base at J, with 12 bases in the middle. The germline gives CDR1 LNHNV, CDR2 YYDKDF (reference sequence). This CDR3 is 15 amino acids long. This CDR3 reads CATSPLAGNTGELFF. As DNA, the CDR3 is TGTGCCACCAGTCCGCTGGCGGGGAACACCGGGGAGCTGTTTTTT.

The chain is built from TRBV6-5 and TRBJ2-1, with D possibly TRBD1 on 5 matching bases. V gave up 6 bases and J gave up 8 bases, with 14 bases separating them. The germline gives CDR1 MNHEY, CDR2 SVGAGI. The CDR3 is 13 residues long. The CDR3 nucleotides read TGTGCCAGCAGCCTCCTAACAGGTTATGAGCAGTTCTTC. The encoded protein is CASSLLTGYEQFF.

This rearrangement joins TRBV10-3 to TRBJ1-2, with 7 bases lining up with TRBD1. CDR3 length: 15 residues. Germline V gene data show CDR1 as ENHRY and CDR2 as SYGVKD. The trim removed 0 bases at V and 3 bases at J, leaving 4 bases unmatched. CDR3 DNA sequence: TGTGCCATCAGTGAGTCGAAGGGGACAGACTATGGCTACACCTTC. This sequence encodes CAISESKGTDYGYTF.

The CDR3 sequence is CATSIRQPNTGELFF. The CDR3 DNA reads as TGTGCCACCAGTATCAGGCAGCCGAACACCGGGGAGCTGTTTTTT. The chain employs TRBV24-1 and TRBJ2-2; unclear D gene. The germline CDR1 and CDR2 sequences are KGHDR and SFDVKD. V gave up 6 bases and J gave up 0 bases, with 10 bases separating them. This CDR3 is built from 15 residues.

The chain is built from TRBV27 and TRBJ2-3; perhaps TRBD1 as D (5 bases). Deletions cut 7 bases from V and 4 bases from J, with 15 bases between. Germline V gene sequence: CDR1 MNHEY, CDR2 SMNVEV (reference sequence). The CDR3 extends over 14 amino acids. As DNA, the CDR3 is TGTGCCAGCAAGGAAAGGGGTTGGGCAGATACGCAGTATTTT. Its protein product is CASKERGWADTQYF.

The V gene is TRBV5-8, the J gene TRBJ1-2, with 9 bases identical to TRBD1. The CDR3 consists of 14 residues. The V segment lost 3 bases and the J segment 7 bases; nucleotides outside the gene matches: 7. The germline V gene has CDR1 SGHTS and CDR2 YDEGEE. The CDR3, as DNA: TGTGCCAGCAGCTCTTACAGGGGGCAGGGTGGCTACACCTTC. This sequence encodes CASSSYRGQGGYTF.

The chain employs TRBV14 and TRBJ2-2, with 8 positions matching TRBD2. This CDR3 spans 16 amino acids. V was pared by 3 bases and J by 6 bases, with 9 bases of the junction left unmatched. Germline assignment: CDR1 SGHDN and CDR2 FVKESK. Here the CDR3 DNA reads TGTGCCAGCAGCCACAAGGGGACTAGAGCTTCCGGGGAGCTGTTTTTT. It yields the protein CASSHKGTRASGELFF.

The chain combines TRBV2 with TRBJ2-7; TRBD1 might be the D (6 bases). Germline lookup yields CDR1 SNHLY and CDR2 FYNNEI. CDR3 length: 14 residues. V was cut by 1 base and J by 6 bases, with 13 bases left in between. The CDR3, as DNA: TGTGCCAGCAGTGAAGTAAGAGGGGGATCCGAGCAGTACGTC. This gives the protein CASSEVRGGSEQYV.

The chain carries TRBV27 and TRBJ2-1; D may be TRBD2 (5 bases). Germline V CDR1 and CDR2: MNHEY, SMNVEV (reference sequence). CDR3 length: 11 residues. V was pared by 6 bases and J by 9 bases, with 9 bases between. The CDR3 sequence is CASREAGEQFF. In nucleotides, the CDR3 is TGTGCCAGCAGGGAGGCTGGTGAGCAGTTCTTC.

V usage is TRBV3-1 (or the pseudogene TRBV3-2) and J usage is TRBJ2-3, with TRBD2 matching 11 bases. J lost 7 bases, V lost 2 bases, and 8 bases had no gene match. The CDR3 length is 16 residues. Germline assignment: CDR1 LGHDT and CDR2 YNNKEL (reference sequence). DNA for the CDR3: TGTGCCAGCAGCCAACTAGCGGGGGGCAGCCTAAATACGCAGTATTTT. The encoded protein is CASSQLAGGSLNTQYF.

This sequence joins TRBV19 and TRBJ2-5; unclear D gene. The CDR3 runs 13 residues. Germline V CDR1 and CDR2: LNHDA, SQIVND (reference sequence). Trimming removed 5 bases at V and 10 bases at J, with 17 bases between. CDR3 amino acids: CASSPGQAPGQYF. The CDR3 DNA reads TGTGCCAGTAGTCCTGGGCAGGCCCCTGGCCAGTACTTC.

On this clone: The same CDR3 also results from other DNA sequences found in this sample. The V gene is TRBV5-1, the J gene TRBJ2-3; D unresolved. The germline CDR1 and CDR2 sequences are SGHRS and YFSETQ. The germline V and J ends were trimmed by 0 bases and 0 bases, with 5 bases remaining between them. The CDR3 totals 14 residues. Here the CDR3 reads CASSLDRSTDTQYF. CDR3 bases: TGCGCCAGCAGCTTGGACAGAAGCACAGATACGCAGTATTTT. Drawing the rest from reference TRBV5-1 and TRBJ2-3, the complete variable domain is KAGVTQTPRYLIKTRGQQVTLSCSPISGHRSVSWYQQTPGQGLQFLFEYFSETQRNKGNFPGRFSGRQFSNSRSEMNVSTLELGDSALYLCASSLDRSTDTQYFGPGTRLTVL.